This T cell receptor beta chain appears in the sequencing data of a study of graft-versus-host responses after intestinal transplantation. As for the study in general: Recipients across the board were started on anti-thymocyte globulin induction, then kept on tacrolimus and steroids for approximately three years. Study-level results: The marrow of recipients harbored GvH clones, and ileum or blood showed some of them first. Early post-transplant HvG declines were associated with peak circulating GvH clone levels. Across patients carrying graft-donor T cell macrochimerism, allografts held high graft-versus-host to host-versus-graft clonal ratios.

Germline loops: CDR1 SGDLS, CDR2 YYNGEE. Trimming removed 1 base at V and 5 bases at J, with 15 bases between. The CDR3 loop spans 15 amino acids. Generated by immunoSEQ multiplex PCR, the TCRdb table keeps only in-frame clones and is missing some. The data show 50,000 to 75,000 clones, around 90% seen once. Of note for this clone: The antigen is not known.

Intraepithelial plus lamina propria lymphocytes were released by processing graft tissue. The specimen comprised ileum tissue, sampled around 350 days after transplant. The chain carries TRBV9 and TRBJ1-2; TRBD1 might be the D (5 bases). This TCR derives from a human patient who received an intestinal transplant, so some T cells may come from the graft donor. In DNA, the CDR3 is TGTGCCAGCAGCGTATCATGGGACGGTCGTTATGGCTACACCTTC. Amino acid sequence: CASSVSWDGRYGYTF. Full variable domain (rest looked up from reference TRBV9 and TRBJ1-2): DSGVTQTPKHLITATGQRVTLRCSPRSGDLSVYWYQQSLDQGLQFLIQYYNGEERAKGNILERFSAQQFPDLHSELNLSSLELGDSALYFCASSVSWDGRYGYTFGSGTRLTVV.